This T cell receptor beta chain stems from a study of radiotherapy plus CTLA-4 blockade in lung cancer. On this clone itself: Its specificity is unknown.

The CDR3 loop spans 13 amino acids. V shed 7 bases and J 6 bases; nucleotides not matched to a gene: 8. Looked up from germline, CDR1 is WNHNN and CDR2 is SYGVQD (reference sequence). Clones were sequenced by immunoSEQ multiplex PCR, and TCRdb holds only the in-frame ones, with some missing. Altogether about 97,000 clones are present, about four fifths being singletons, with the ten largest covering around 2.7%. Whole-study findings and limits: Tumor-origin TCR clones grew in blood after radiotherapy plus ipilimumab.

The sequence was obtained from a human donor with non-small cell lung cancer who had a partial response to radiotherapy plus ipilimumab. Some clones in this sample may be carry-over from other donors' samples. The chain links TRBV10-1 to TRBJ2-7, with 8 nucleotides matching TRBD1. The sample consisted of peripheral blood, taken from a patient treated with radiotherapy plus ipilimumab. The CDR3: CASTDRVGGEQYF. The CDR3 DNA follows: TGCGCCAGCACGGACAGGGTGGGTGGCGAGCAGTACTTC.